This T cell receptor (beta chain) originates from a study of lymphopenia after photon versus proton radiotherapy. Findings and caveats of the study: Oligoclonal CD8+ Temra expansion after nadir drove photon patients' diversity drop. Only patients who died were analyzed for survival; proton advantage is unproven. Photon-treated patients lost naive T cells and TCR diversity; proton-treated stayed stable.

TCRdb keeps only in-frame clones here, not all; method: immunoSEQ multiplex PCR. The sample holds about 7,300 clones, 90% to 95% seen once. About this clone: Antigen unknown.

The CDR3 sequence is 14 residues long. Germline V gene data show CDR1 as SGDLS and CDR2 as YYNGEE. The V and J ends lost 5 bases and 2 bases respectively, with 11 bases between them. The sequences come from peripheral blood, collected from a patient treated with photon-based radiotherapy. The chain joins TRBV9 to TRBJ1-5; no definite D call. The origin of this receptor is a woman between 50 and 59 years old with cholangiocarcinoma. CDR3 residues: CASSKGWGNQPQHF. The CDR3 region has the DNA TGTGCCAGCAGTAAAGGGTGGGGCAATCAGCCCCAGCATTTT. The entire variable domain, with the rest obtained from reference TRBV9 and TRBJ1-5, is as follows: DSGVTQTPKHLITATGQRVTLRCSPRSGDLSVYWYQQSLDQGLQFLIQYYNGEERAKGNILERFSAQQFPDLHSELNLSSLELGDSALYFCASSKGWGNQPQHFGDGTRLSIL.